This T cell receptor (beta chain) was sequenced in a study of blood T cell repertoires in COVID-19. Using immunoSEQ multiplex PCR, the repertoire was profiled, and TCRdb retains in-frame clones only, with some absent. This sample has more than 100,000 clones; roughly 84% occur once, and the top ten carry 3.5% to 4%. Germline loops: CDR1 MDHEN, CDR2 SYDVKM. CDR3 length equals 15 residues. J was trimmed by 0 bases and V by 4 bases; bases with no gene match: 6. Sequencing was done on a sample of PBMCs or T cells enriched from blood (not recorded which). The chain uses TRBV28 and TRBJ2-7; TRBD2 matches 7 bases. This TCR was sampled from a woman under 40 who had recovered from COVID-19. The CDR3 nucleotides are TGTGCCAGCAGTTGGATTAGCGGGCTCTCCTACGAGCAGTACTTC. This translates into CASSWISGLSYEQYF.